This T cell receptor (beta chain) was profiled in a study of beta chain features in type 1 diabetes. CDR3 length: 16 residues. V lost 0 bases to trimming and J lost 4 bases, with 13 bases between them. Germline CDR1 reads LNHNV; CDR2 reads YYDKDF (reference sequence). Expressed TCRB transcripts were sequenced after all isolated RNA was converted to cDNA. Sequencing was performed with immunoSEQ multiplex PCR; in TCRdb, only in-frame clones are kept and a portion is missing. Seen here are 810,000 or so clones, around a sixth observed once, and the top ten hold 0.02% to 0.025%. Sequencing input: naive CD4+ T cells from blood. V gene TRBV15 combines with J gene TRBJ1-5; maybe TRBD1 (5 bases). The receptor was derived from a woman in her late teens or twenties in good health. DNA for the CDR3: TGTGCCACCAGCAGAGATACCCTCGAGGGGAATCAGCCCCAGCATTTT. It is translated as CATSRDTLEGNQPQHF.